This passage covers 19 T cell receptor beta chains from one sample sequenced in a study of human T cells and chemical hapten exposure. The time point is: patch test 1, 2 weeks after DPC sensitization. Treatment specified: therapeutic diphenylcyclopropenone sensitization with weekly scalp DPC. Before extraction, the whole blood was not fractionated, and total RNA was taken from it. In TCRdb, the RACE reads were re-called with MiXCR into one record per CDR3 protein. Of over 50,000 distinct CDR3 sequences listed, approximately 11% were seen once; the top ten hold 1.8%. Sequenced here: whole blood, sampled in connection with sensitization to the hapten diphenylcyclopropenone (DPC). The origin of the receptors is a middle-aged woman with alopecia areata. Some clones in this sample may be carry-over from other donors' samples.

This clonotype occurred a few times. This chain links TRBV29-1 with TRBJ2-5; 7 positions match TRBD1. There are 12 residues in the CDR3. V lost 6 bases, J lost 1 base, and 2 bases stayed unmatched. Germline V lookup: CDR1 SQVTM, CDR2 ANQGSEA. The CDR3 nucleotides read TGCAGCGTCGCAGGGGGCCAAGAGACCCAGTACTTC. Translating it yields CSVAGGQETQYF.

This clonotype was observed a few times. This rearrangement joins TRBV29-1 to TRBJ2-2, with unresolved D. Germline-derived CDR1 and CDR2 are SQVTM and ANQGSEA. This CDR3 comprises 14 residues. Trimming removed 4 bases at V and 0 bases at J, with 9 bases between. The CDR3 DNA reads TGCAGCGTTGGCACAGCCGCGAACACCGGGGAGCTGTTTTTT. It is translated as CSVGTAANTGELFF.

This sequence joins TRBV20-1 and TRBJ1-6; no firm D call. Germline lookup yields CDR1 DFQATT and CDR2 SNEGSKA (reference sequence). V shed 5 bases and J shed 9 bases, with 14 bases lying between them. The CDR3 is 13 amino acids. The chain's CDR3 is CSAASSSGSPLHF. As DNA, the CDR3 is TGCAGTGCTGCCTCTTCTTCAGGTTCACCCCTCCACTTT.

There are many counts of this clonotype. This chain joins TRBV3-1 and TRBJ2-3; D is undetermined. V was trimmed by 3 bases and J by 0 bases, leaving 7 bases between them. CDR1 and CDR2 from the germline V gene are LGHDT and YNNKEL (reference sequence). This CDR3 contains 14 residues. CDR3: CASSQARSTDTQYF. In DNA, the CDR3 is TGTGCCAGCAGCCAGGCTAGAAGCACAGATACGCAGTATTTT.

This chain connects TRBV7-3 to TRBJ2-3, with TRBD1 matching over 10 bases. CDR1 is SGHTA and CDR2 is FQGTGA in the germline V gene. CDR3 size: 19 residues. Unmatched junction bases numbered 18, after V lost 5 bases and J lost 4 bases. In nucleotides, the CDR3 is TGTGCCAGCAGCGCCCCCCGACAGGGGGCTTACCCTGGGGCAGATACGCAGTATTTT. It yields the protein CASSAPRQGAYPGADTQYF.

This clonotype was observed a few times. The chain employs TRBV7-9 and TRBJ1-5; D gene ambiguous. The V end lost 0 bases, the J end lost 1 base, and 7 bases lay between the germline ends. The CDR3 sequence is 15 residues long. Germline CDR1 reads SEHNR; CDR2 reads FQNEAQ (reference sequence). The CDR3 spells CASSLAGESNQPQHF. The DNA of the CDR3 is TGTGCCAGCAGCTTAGCTGGGGAAAGCAATCAGCCCCAGCATTTT.

This clonotype was counted a few times. This chain joins TRBV24-1 and TRBJ1-2; the match to TRBD1 covers 10 bases. Germline V gives CDR1 KGHDR, CDR2 SFDVKD. V was clipped by 3 bases and J by 2 bases; unmatched bases: 20. The CDR3 has 21 amino acids. CDR3 residues: CATSDQPVNTPGQGYNYGYTF. The CDR3 region has the DNA TGTGCCACCAGTGATCAACCTGTAAACACACCGGGACAGGGGTACAACTATGGCTACACCTTC.

This clonotype was observed many times. The chain combines TRBV3-2 with TRBJ1-2; the table gives TRBD1 as D, unverified against the DNA. TRBV3-2 is designated a pseudogene. This CDR3 contains 15 residues. CDR3 region: CASLGPTGSSYGYTF. The CDR3, as DNA: TGTGCCAGCCTCGGTCCGACAGGTTCTTCCTATGGCTACACCTTC.

This clonotype has ten or more counts. This chain uses TRBV19 with TRBJ1-4; the D gene is possibly TRBD1 (6 bases). Germline V gene lookup returns CDR1 LNHDA and CDR2 SQIVND (reference sequence). V was shortened by 5 bases and J by 6 bases, with 13 bases between the two germline ends. The CDR3 loop spans 14 amino acids. The CDR3 sequence is CASSSGRTDEKLFF. DNA for the CDR3: TGTGCCAGTAGTTCGGGACGGACAGATGAAAAACTGTTTTTT.

The chain links TRBV12-3 or TRBV12-4 to TRBJ2-1; TRBD2 agrees at 8 bases. This CDR3 contains 15 residues. The V and J ends lost 6 bases and 7 bases, in that order; junction bases with no gene match: 11. CDR3 coding DNA: TGTGCCAGCAGCAATACCGGGGGGGCTAAGAATGAGCAGTTCTTC. Its translation: CASSNTGGAKNEQFF.

The table lists this clonotype with a few counts. The chain has TRBV6-1 and TRBJ2-1; D ambiguous. With 6 bases removed from V and 9 bases from J, the gap between germline ends came to 12 bases. CDR1 is MNHNS, CDR2 SASEGT, per germline. The CDR3 runs to 12 residues. CDR3 loop: CASSRRLGEQFF. The DNA of the CDR3 is TGTGCCAGCAGCCGGCGACTCGGTGAGCAGTTCTTC.

This clonotype appeared many times. The genes are TRBV7-9 and TRBJ2-3; 9 bases align to TRBD2. Per germline, CDR1 SEHNR and CDR2 FQNEAQ (reference sequence). V shed 1 base and J 2 bases; nucleotides not matched to a gene: 7. The CDR3 totals 17 residues. CDR3 coding DNA: TGTGCCAGCAGCTTAGTTTCGACTAGCGGACACACAGATACGCAGTATTTT. Its translation: CASSLVSTSGHTDTQYF. Together with reference TRBV7-9 and TRBJ2-3, the CDR3 gives the full variable domain: DTGVSQNPRHKITKRGQNVTFRCDPISEHNRLYWYRQTLGQGPEFLTYFQNEAQLEKSRLLSDRFSAERPKGSFSTLEIQRTEQGDSAMYLCASSLVSTSGHTDTQYFGPGTRLTVL.

This chain connects TRBV30 to TRBJ1-5; D possibly corresponds to TRBD1 (6 bases). The CDR3 is 15 amino acids. Germline CDR1 and CDR2: GTSNPN and SVGIG (reference sequence). V was trimmed by 1 base and J by 2 bases, leaving 12 bases between them. CDR3 loop: CAWSAPGVGNQPQHF. In DNA, the CDR3 is TGTGCCTGGAGTGCCCCAGGGGTCGGCAATCAGCCCCAGCATTTT.

This rearrangement joins TRBV20-1 to TRBJ1-4, with D uncertain. The germline V and J ends were trimmed by 2 bases and 7 bases, with 14 bases remaining between them. This CDR3 has 14 amino acids. Germline CDR1 is DFQATT and CDR2 is SNEGSKA (reference sequence). In nucleotides, the CDR3 is TGCAGTGCTAGACCGTGGAGGGATGGTGAAAAACTGTTTTTT. It codes for CSARPWRDGEKLFF.

This sequence joins TRBV5-1 and TRBJ1-2; weak D call: TRBD1 (5 bases). Germline V gene lookup returns CDR1 SGHRS and CDR2 YFSETQ. The CDR3 covers 15 residues. The V gene lost 4 bases and the J gene lost 4 bases, with 17 bases spanning the gap. Written as DNA, the CDR3 is TGCGCCAGCAGCCTTGAAGAGACTAGGGGCTATGGCTACACCTTC. Amino acids: CASSLEETRGYGYTF.

Many counts were recorded for this clonotype. The CDR3 loop reads CSAPLAGGPQETQYF. The DNA of the CDR3 is TGCAGTGCACCGCTAGCGGGAGGGCCTCAGGAGACCCAGTACTTC. The chain uses TRBV20-1 and TRBJ2-5; 12 bases are shared with TRBD2. The germline V gene encodes CDR1 DFQATT and CDR2 SNEGSKA (reference sequence). V gave up 6 bases and J gave up 5 bases; unmatched junction bases: 10. The length of the CDR3 is 15 residues.

The sample holds many counts of this clonotype. The DNA of the CDR3 is TGTGCCAGCAGCTTGAGGTTGGGGGAGAACACTGAAGCTTTCTTT. Residues: CASSLRLGENTEAFF. The chain joins TRBV5-4 to TRBJ1-1, with D perhaps matching TRBD1 (5 bases). The length of the CDR3 is 15 residues. Deletions cut 1 base from V and 1 base from J, with 11 bases between. Germline CDR1 is SGHNT and CDR2 is YYREEE (reference sequence).

The chain joins TRBV20-1 to TRBJ2-4; no reliable D call. The CDR3 extends over 15 amino acids. Trimming removed 1 base from V and 8 bases from J, with 18 bases in between. Germline V lookup: CDR1 DFQATT, CDR2 SNEGSKA (reference sequence). CDR3 in amino acids: CSARVKRRTKDIQYF. CDR3 sequence (DNA): TGCAGTGCTAGAGTAAAAAGACGAACGAAGGACATTCAGTACTTC.

The genes are TRBV27 and TRBJ2-7; 7 nucleotides align to TRBD2. From germline, CDR1 is MNHEY and CDR2 SMNVEV (reference sequence). The V segment lost 5 bases and the J segment 2 bases; nucleotides outside the gene matches: 6. The CDR3 runs 14 residues. CDR3 DNA: TGTGCCAGCAGTGCCCGAGGACTAGCCTACGAGCAGTACTTC. It yields the protein CASSARGLAYEQYF.